These 31 T cell receptor beta chains share one sample of origin, sequenced in a study of CD8+ T cells in alopecia areata. Treatment specified: oral pan-JAK inhibitor, 5-10 mg twice daily. RNA extraction and reverse transcription yielded cDNA as sequencing template. TCRdb's table, derived via immunoSEQ multiplex PCR, lists solely in-frame clones and lacks some. This sample has over 100,000 clones; less than 75% occur once, and the top ten carry less than 15%. Sequenced here: CD8+ T cells sorted from blood, sampled at week 24, from a patient treated with tofacitinib. All receptors come from a human donor with alopecia areata.

Worth noting for this clone: This is likely an artifact of a read error, given a far larger clone one base away. At the DNA level, this CDR3 is encoded by other sequences in the same sample as well. CDR3 amino acids: CASSQDTQGYEQYF. The CDR3 nucleotides are TGCGCCAGCAGCCAAGATACTCAGGGCTACGAGCAGTACTTC. This chain connects TRBV4-1 to TRBJ2-7; TRBD1 might be the D (5 bases). From germline, CDR1 is MGHRA and CDR2 YSYEKL. V dropped 0 bases and J dropped 3 bases, with 9 bases sitting between them. The CDR3 extends over 14 amino acids.

This clone was observed a few times. Germline is not matched at one junction end, which may reflect a read error. The chain couples TRBV5-4 to TRBJ2-7, with TRBD1 identical over 8 bases. Germline V gene lookup returns CDR1 SGHNT and CDR2 YYREEE (reference sequence). CDR3 length: 12 residues. The CDR3 DNA reads TGTGCCAGCAGCGACCCAGACAGGGGAAGTATCTTC. This sequence encodes CASSDPDRGSIF.

The CDR3 reads CATSRDKGVGGANVLTF. The CDR3 nucleotides are TGTGCCACCAGCAGAGATAAAGGGGTCGGTGGGGCCAACGTCCTGACTTTC. The chain recombines TRBV15 with TRBJ2-6, with D possibly TRBD1 on 5 matching bases. CDR1 and CDR2 (germline): LNHNV, YYDKDF (reference sequence). V was shortened by 0 bases and J by 3 bases, with 12 bases between the two germline ends. The CDR3 contains 17 residues. Complete variable domain (other parts from reference TRBV15 and TRBJ2-6): DAMVIQNPRYQVTQFGKPVTLSCSQTLNHNVMYWYQQKSSQAPKLLFHYYDKDFNNEADTPDNFQSRRPNTSFCFLDIRSPGLGDTAMYLCATSRDKGVGGANVLTFGAGSRLTVL.

The rearrangement uses TRBV7-9 and TRBJ1-1; D gene ambiguous. Trimming cost V 3 bases and J 6 bases, with 11 bases left between them. The V gene's germline CDR1 is SEHNR and CDR2 FQNEAQ (reference sequence). The length of the CDR3 is 13 residues. CDR3 sequence: CASSLELGAEAFF. The DNA for the CDR3 is TGTGCCAGCAGCTTGGAACTTGGGGCTGAAGCTTTCTTT.

The chain couples TRBV4-2 to TRBJ1-1; weak D call: TRBD1 (6 bases). CDR1 and CDR2 from the germline V gene are LGHNA and YNFKEQ. The CDR3 totals 13 residues. V dropped 0 bases and J dropped 6 bases, with 8 bases sitting between them. CDR3 protein: CASSQESGAEAFF. The DNA of the CDR3 is TGTGCCAGCAGCCAAGAATCAGGGGCTGAAGCTTTCTTT.

V gene TRBV15 combines with J gene TRBJ2-3, with D unresolved. Per germline, CDR1 LNHNV and CDR2 YYDKDF (reference sequence). The CDR3 loop spans 13 amino acids. Between the trimmed V and J ends, which lost 6 bases and 1 base, there was a span of 8 bases. CDR3 region: CATRESGTDTQYF. CDR3 sequence (DNA): TGTGCCACCAGGGAAAGCGGCACAGATACGCAGTATTTT.

The chain has TRBV2 and TRBJ2-2; D is unclear. Germline assignment: CDR1 SNHLY and CDR2 FYNNEI. V lost 6 bases, J lost 6 bases, and 17 bases lay in between. The CDR3 runs 15 residues. CDR3 residues: CASRIWAPRPGELFF. For the CDR3, the DNA is TGTGCCAGCAGGATATGGGCCCCCCGGCCCGGGGAGCTGTTTTTT.

V and J are TRBV7-9 and TRBJ2-7; 8 positions agree with TRBD1. The V segment lost 4 bases and the J segment 0 bases; nucleotides outside the gene matches: 8. CDR1 is SEHNR and CDR2 is FQNEAQ in the germline V gene (reference sequence). The CDR3 has 16 residues. The CDR3 sequence is CASSSSGQGASYEQYF. CDR3 in DNA: TGTGCCAGCAGCTCGAGTGGGCAGGGGGCCTCCTACGAGCAGTACTTC.

A single count supports this clone. V and J are TRBV10-3 and TRBJ1-1; 7 nucleotides align to TRBD1. The germline V gene encodes CDR1 ENHRY and CDR2 SYGVKD. This CDR3 has 12 amino acids. V gave up 6 bases and J gave up 5 bases; unmatched junction bases: 3. CDR3 region: CAIRDRRTEAFF. CDR3 bases: TGTGCCATCAGGGACAGGAGGACTGAAGCTTTCTTT.

The chain uses TRBV15 and TRBJ2-7; 7 bases fit TRBD1. The CDR3 is made up of 15 amino acids. Germline trimming cut 5 bases from V and 2 bases from J; bases unmatched to any gene: 9. CDR1 and CDR2 (germline): LNHNV, YYDKDF (reference sequence). The CDR3 protein is CATSEPGQQAYEQYF. The CDR3 DNA reads as TGTGCCACCAGCGAGCCGGGACAGCAAGCCTACGAGCAGTACTTC. The full variable domain, in which reference TRBV15 and TRBJ2-7 provide the parts outside the CDR3, is DAMVIQNPRYQVTQFGKPVTLSCSQTLNHNVMYWYQQKSSQAPKLLFHYYDKDFNNEADTPDNFQSRRPNTSFCFLDIRSPGLGDTAMYLCATSEPGQQAYEQYFGPGTRLTVT.

V usage is TRBV7-9 and J usage is TRBJ2-7, with D possibly matching TRBD1 (5 bases). CDR1 and CDR2 (germline): SEHNR, FQNEAQ (reference sequence). V was trimmed by 3 bases and J by 2 bases, leaving 8 bases between them. The CDR3 has 13 residues. CDR3 loop: CASSFQGTYEQYF. CDR3 DNA: TGTGCCAGCAGCTTTCAGGGTACCTACGAGCAGTACTTC.

The chain combines TRBV2 with TRBJ1-2, with D perhaps TRBD1 (5 bases). V gave up 7 bases and J gave up 4 bases, with 13 bases separating them. Germline lookup yields CDR1 SNHLY and CDR2 FYNNEI. There are 13 residues in the CDR3. The CDR3: CASTQGSLYGYTF. The CDR3, as DNA: TGTGCCAGCACCCAGGGTTCTCTCTATGGCTACACCTTC.

The genes are TRBV6-1 and TRBJ2-7; D remains unclear. This CDR3 has 12 amino acids. V lost 7 bases, J lost 4 bases, and 11 bases lay in between. Germline V lookup: CDR1 MNHNS, CDR2 SASEGT. The CDR3 DNA is TGTGCCAGCATCGGCACACCTTACGAGCAGTACTTC. Residues: CASIGTPYEQYF.

The chain carries TRBV5-6 and TRBJ1-6; D remains unclear. Germline V gives CDR1 SGHDT, CDR2 YYEEEE. CDR3 size: 16 residues. Trimming took 0 bases from V and 0 from J, leaving 7 bases between them. The CDR3 DNA sequence: TGTGCCAGCAGCTTGGCAGAGAGCTCCTATAATTCACCCCTCCACTTT. It codes for CASSLAESSYNSPLHF.

The gene calls are TRBV13 and TRBJ2-4, with D maybe TRBD2 (5 bases). The CDR3 contains 14 residues. V dropped 5 bases and J dropped 9 bases, with 17 bases sitting between them. Germline values: CDR1 PRHDT, CDR2 FYEKMQ (reference sequence). CDR3 coding DNA: TGTGCCAGCAGCCTCCGGGGAGTTGAGGGCATTCAGTACTTC. It translates to CASSLRGVEGIQYF.

V and J are TRBV5-6 and TRBJ2-4; a possible D gene is TRBD1 (7 bases). V shed 5 bases and J shed 0 bases, with 12 bases lying between them. Germline values: CDR1 SGHDT, CDR2 YYEEEE. This CDR3 has 15 amino acids. The CDR3 DNA reads TGTGCCAGCAGAGACCAGGGGGGAGCCAAAAACATTCAGTACTTC. Encoded protein: CASRDQGGAKNIQYF.

V gene TRBV7-9 combines with J gene TRBJ2-1; TRBD2 agrees at 9 bases. CDR1 is SEHNR and CDR2 is FQNEAQ in the germline V gene (reference sequence). This CDR3 is built from 15 residues. The junction had 11 bases not matched to a gene; V was cut back by 7 bases and J by 7 bases. The CDR3, as DNA: TGTGCCAGCAACTGGGGCCTAGCGGGGACGAATGAGCAGTTCTTC. Translated, it gives CASNWGLAGTNEQFF. Based on the CDR3 plus reference TRBV7-9 and TRBJ2-1, the full variable domain is DTGVSQNPRHKITKRGQNVTFRCDPISEHNRLYWYRQTLGQGPEFLTYFQNEAQLEKSRLLSDRFSAERPKGSFSTLEIQRTEQGDSAMYLCASNWGLAGTNEQFFGPGTRLTVL.

This sequence joins TRBV27 and TRBJ1-6, with D possibly being TRBD1 (5 bases). Trimming took off 4 bases at V and 7 bases at J, with 8 bases between the two ends. Germline-derived CDR1 and CDR2 are MNHEY and SMNVEV (reference sequence). The CDR3 runs 13 residues. The CDR3 spells CASSSWGNSPLHF. CDR3 in DNA: TGTGCCAGCAGTTCCTGGGGCAATTCACCCCTCCACTTT.

The chain combines TRBV7-9 with TRBJ2-5, with a tentative D call TRBD1 (6 bases). In germline, CDR1 is SEHNR, CDR2 FQNEAQ (reference sequence). The CDR3 has 15 amino acids. V lost 0 bases to trimming and J lost 5 bases, with 13 bases between them. CDR3 nucleotides: TGTGCCAGCAGCTTAGCGTTGGGGGCTGAGGAGACCCAGTACTTC. This sequence encodes CASSLALGAEETQYF.

A few counts support this clone. This sequence joins TRBV16 and TRBJ2-3; unclear D gene. This CDR3 spans 13 amino acids. Germline V gene sequence: CDR1 KGHSY, CDR2 FQNENV. Trimming cost V 1 base and J 4 bases, with 6 bases left between them. CDR3 sequence reads: CASSQYAADTQYF. The CDR3 region has the DNA TGTGCCAGCAGCCAATACGCAGCAGATACGCAGTATTTT.

The V call is TRBV27, the J call TRBJ1-1; D is uncertain. This CDR3 is 14 amino acids long. Trimming removed 2 bases from V and 0 bases from J, with 7 bases in between. Germline V gene data show CDR1 as MNHEY and CDR2 as SMNVEV (reference sequence). CDR3 sequence: CASSLQVLNTEAFF. CDR3 coding DNA: TGTGCCAGCAGTTTACAGGTATTGAACACTGAAGCTTTCTTT.

In its sample, this clone was seen a few times. V gene TRBV29-1 combines with J gene TRBJ1-1; possible D gene TRBD1, 5 bases. The germline V gene has CDR1 SQVTM and CDR2 ANQGSEA. The V and J ends lost 0 bases and 2 bases respectively, with 10 bases between them. This CDR3 has 14 residues. The CDR3 here is CSVEDPGSNTEAFF. The CDR3 nucleotides read TGCAGCGTTGAAGACCCAGGGTCAAACACTGAAGCTTTCTTT.

The rearrangement links TRBV25-1 to TRBJ1-6, with D possibly being TRBD1 (6 bases). The CDR3 loop spans 14 amino acids. Trimming removed 4 bases at V and 5 bases at J, with 9 bases between. Looked up from germline, CDR1 is MGHDK and CDR2 is SYGVNS. The DNA for the CDR3 is TGTGCCAGCAGTGGGACAGAAAATAATTCACCCCTCCACTTT. It yields the protein CASSGTENNSPLHF.

The chain couples TRBV11-2 to TRBJ2-1; perhaps TRBD2 as D (7 bases). Trimming cost V 5 bases and J 4 bases, with 18 bases left between them. Germline lookup yields CDR1 SGHAT and CDR2 FQNNGV. The CDR3 has 16 amino acids. The CDR3 is CASSPRGGDRYNEQFF. CDR3 sequence (DNA): TGTGCCAGCAGCCCTAGGGGGGGGGATAGATACAATGAGCAGTTCTTC.

This clone was counted between two and nine times. Compared with germline, one end of the junction differs, possibly owing to a read error. The chain combines TRBV7-8 with TRBJ2-3; D is possibly TRBD2 (5 bases). Germline assignment: CDR1 SGHVS and CDR2 FQNEAQ. There are 15 residues in the CDR3. CDR3 coding DNA: TGTGCCAGCACCTTACTAGTGTTGAGCACAGATACGCAGTATTTT. Its translation: CASTLLVLSTDTQYF.

The chain employs TRBV7-9 and TRBJ1-2, with D possibly being TRBD1 (6 bases). Germline V CDR1 and CDR2: SEHNR, FQNEAQ (reference sequence). CDR3 size: 14 residues. Trimming pared 10 bases from V and 4 bases from J, leaving 19 bases between. The chain's CDR3 is CATRNQGQGYGYTF. In nucleotides, the CDR3 is TGTGCCACCCGGAATCAGGGACAAGGCTATGGCTACACCTTC.

The genes are TRBV2 and TRBJ2-3; D is unclear. Trimming cost V 8 bases and J 0 bases, with 12 bases left between them. The CDR3 contains 14 residues. The V gene's germline CDR1 is SNHLY and CDR2 FYNNEI. The CDR3 nucleotides are TGTGCCAGCGGGATGACAACCAGCACAGATACGCAGTATTTT. This sequence encodes CASGMTTSTDTQYF.

The chain employs TRBV11-2 and TRBJ2-1, with TRBD1 identical over 9 bases. This CDR3 spans 16 amino acids. J gave up 8 bases and V 5 bases, and 13 bases lay outside the gene matches. Germline CDR1 is SGHAT and CDR2 is FQNNGV. The CDR3 DNA reads as TGTGCCAGCAGCCCAGGACCCGGGACAGGGTTAGATGAGCAGTTCTTC. Translating gives CASSPGPGTGLDEQFF.

The V gene is TRBV9, the J gene TRBJ1-2; D is uncertain. V was shortened by 2 bases and J by 6 bases, with 14 bases between the two germline ends. CDR3 size: 14 residues. Per germline, CDR1 SGDLS and CDR2 YYNGEE. CDR3 amino acids: CASSVGQEYHGYTF. The CDR3 DNA reads TGTGCCAGCAGCGTTGGGCAGGAATATCATGGCTACACCTTC.

V usage is TRBV27 and J usage is TRBJ1-4; TRBD1 might be the D (5 bases). The CDR3 is 14 amino acids. CDR1 is MNHEY and CDR2 is SMNVEV in the germline V gene (reference sequence). Trimming cost V 0 bases and J 7 bases, with 9 bases left between them. The CDR3 loop reads CASSLSRGSEKLFF. As DNA, the CDR3 is TGTGCCAGCAGTTTATCGAGGGGCAGTGAAAAACTGTTTTTT.

The chain is built from TRBV29-1 and TRBJ2-4; D possibly uses TRBD1 or TRBD2 (5 bases each). This CDR3 comprises 16 residues. Germline CDR1 and CDR2: SQVTM and ANQGSEA. V dropped 1 base and J dropped 0 bases, with 13 bases sitting between them. CDR3 sequence: CSVEGKTGLAKNIQYF. The CDR3 coding sequence is TGCAGCGTTGAAGGAAAAACAGGACTAGCCAAAAACATTCAGTACTTC.